The 2 T cell receptor beta chains below were found in one sample sequenced in a study of graft-versus-host responses after intestinal transplantation. These receptors' antigens are unknown. Measured with immunoSEQ multiplex PCR; TCRdb has only the in-frame clones, and not every one. The sample consists of some 100,000 clones, around 92% of them appearing once. This material consisted of unstimulated CD8+ T cells sorted from spleen or lymph node cells, taken before transplant. These receptors originate from a human donor who was the organ donor for an intestinal transplant.

The V call is TRBV29-1, the J call TRBJ2-1, with unresolved D. The V gene's germline CDR1 is SQVTM and CDR2 ANQGSEA. The CDR3 has 11 amino acids. V lost 4 bases and J lost 7, with 8 bases in between. The CDR3 nucleotides are TGCAGCGTTGTAATGACTAATGAGCAGTTCTTC. As protein: CSVVMTNEQFF.

The V gene is TRBV5-1, the J gene TRBJ2-1; TRBD2 might be the D (5 bases). V lost 1 base, J lost 6 bases, and 20 bases lay in between. The CDR3 is 17 residues long. The germline gives CDR1 SGHRS, CDR2 YFSETQ. CDR3 bases: TGCGCCAGCAGCTTGCTCGGGCGGGCCACTAGAGGCAATGAGCAGTTCTTC. It encodes CASSLLGRATRGNEQFF.